This entry lists 31 T cell receptor beta chains sequenced from one sample in a study of T cell responses to AZD1222 COVID-19 vaccine. Clones were read by immunoSEQ multiplex PCR, and TCRdb kept only the in-frame ones, dropping some. This table holds some 150,000 clones, approximately 85% found once. Sequencing was performed on peripheral blood, taken 28 days after the second dose of the MenACWY control vaccine. The source is an adult who received the MenACWY meningococcal vaccine as a control.

This clone was seen a single time. The chain employs TRBV6-6 and TRBJ1-1; tentatively, D is TRBD1 (6 bases). Germline values: CDR1 MNHNY, CDR2 SVGAGI (reference sequence). This CDR3 has 16 residues. Trimming cost V 5 bases and J 0 bases, with 16 bases left between them. The chain's CDR3 is CASSPPPTGLNTEAFF. The DNA of the CDR3 is TGTGCCAGCAGTCCCCCGCCGACAGGCTTGAACACTGAAGCTTTCTTT.

The chain carries TRBV6-1 and TRBJ1-2; unclear D gene. The V gene lost 1 base and the J gene lost 3 bases, with 0 bases spanning the gap. Per germline, CDR1 MNHNS and CDR2 SASEGT. The CDR3 covers 11 residues. CDR3 DNA: TGTGCCAGCAGTGAAGACTATGGCTACACCTTC. Its protein product is CASSEDYGYTF.

The chain couples TRBV10-3 to TRBJ1-3; possible D gene TRBD1, 5 bases. Trimming took off 8 bases at V and 0 bases at J, with 20 bases between the two ends. The CDR3 extends over 17 amino acids. The germline V gene has CDR1 ENHRY and CDR2 SYGVKD. The CDR3 sequence is CAIAPRQNHNSGNTIYF. The CDR3 coding sequence is TGTGCCATCGCGCCCAGACAGAACCATAACTCTGGAAACACCATATATTTT.

This chain links TRBV5-1 with TRBJ1-1; D is unresolved. The CDR3 loop spans 13 amino acids. Per germline, CDR1 SGHRS and CDR2 YFSETQ. V lost 5 bases, J lost 4 bases, and 12 bases lay in between. CDR3 in amino acids: CASRGELSTEAFF. In DNA form, the CDR3 reads TGCGCCAGCAGAGGCGAGTTGAGCACTGAAGCTTTCTTT.

This sequence joins TRBV9 and TRBJ2-5, with 7 bases matching TRBD2. V lost 2 bases to trimming and J lost 0 bases; unmatched junction nucleotides: 1. This CDR3 contains 14 residues. Germline V CDR1 and CDR2: SGDLS, YYNGEE. CDR3 protein: CASSVAGDQETQYF. The CDR3 nucleotides read TGTGCCAGCAGCGTGGCGGGGGACCAAGAGACCCAGTACTTC.

V gene TRBV30 combines with J gene TRBJ2-2; D is ambiguous. CDR3 length: 14 residues. Trimming shortened V by 1 base and J by 4 bases, and 10 bases separated the two germline ends. Germline values: CDR1 GTSNPN, CDR2 SVGIG (reference sequence). CDR3 nucleotides: TGTGCCTGGAGTGAATATTTGGGCACCGGGGAGCTGTTTTTT. It specifies CAWSEYLGTGELFF.

The DNA for the CDR3 is TGTGCCAGCAGCCCCCATTATTCCGACCACCTGAATCAGCCCCAGCATTTT. It translates to CASSPHYSDHLNQPQHF. The V call is TRBV27, the J call TRBJ1-5, with D hard to call. Germline V gene data show CDR1 as MNHEY and CDR2 as SMNVEV (reference sequence). The CDR3 is 17 amino acids. Trimming removed 6 bases from V and 4 bases from J, with 22 bases in between.

The chain employs TRBV18 and TRBJ2-1; D possibly corresponds to TRBD1 (5 bases). CDR3 length equals 15 residues. Germline CDR1 reads KGHSH; CDR2 reads LQKENI. V was cut by 3 bases and J by 8 bases, with 17 bases left in between. CDR3 sequence reads: CASSPMILRGDEQFF. The CDR3 nucleotides read TGTGCCAGCTCACCCATGATTCTAAGGGGCGATGAGCAGTTCTTC.

J is TRBJ1-4 and V is TRBV4-3; D unresolved. The CDR3 is made up of 14 amino acids. Germline V lookup: CDR1 LGHNA, CDR2 YSLEER. V was trimmed by 3 bases and J by 2 bases, leaving 7 bases between them. CDR3 coding DNA: TGCGCCAGCAGCCAGGGGAGCACTAATGAAAAACTGTTTTTT. It translates to CASSQGSTNEKLFF.

The chain joins TRBV6-5 to TRBJ2-7, with 9 bases identical to TRBD2. The CDR3 runs 15 residues. The V gene end was trimmed by 7 bases and the J gene end by 0 bases; junction bases not matched to a gene: 7. CDR1 and CDR2 (germline): MNHEY, SVGAGI. CDR3 amino acids: CASIRREGDSYEQYF. The CDR3 DNA is TGTGCCAGCATTCGGCGGGAGGGTGACTCCTACGAGCAGTACTTC.

This chain uses TRBV10-3 with TRBJ1-5; D gene uncertain. Germline loops: CDR1 ENHRY, CDR2 SYGVKD. Trimming stripped 4 bases from V and 4 bases from J, with 8 bases between. This CDR3 contains 13 residues. The CDR3 DNA reads TGTGCCATCAGTGGGAGCCTTAATCAGCCCCAGCATTTT. Protein: CAISGSLNQPQHF.

The chain joins TRBV18 to TRBJ2-5, with TRBD2 matching 9 bases. V gave up 3 bases and J gave up 4 bases; unmatched junction bases: 12. This CDR3 region has 17 residues. CDR1 and CDR2 (germline): KGHSH, LQKENI. CDR3 bases: TGTGCCAGCTCACCCCCCTCCGGGCGGGGGGGGATAGAGACCCAGTACTTC. Translated: CASSPPSGRGGIETQYF. Based on the CDR3 plus reference TRBV18 and TRBJ2-5, the full variable domain is NAGVMQNPRHLVRRRGQEARLRCSPMKGHSHVYWYRQLPEEGLKFMVYLQKENIIDESGMPKERFSAEFPKEGPSILRIQQVVRGDSAAYFCASSPPSGRGGIETQYFGPGTRLLVL.

This clone was observed a handful of times. V usage is TRBV5-4 and J usage is TRBJ2-2, with D perhaps TRBD1 (5 bases). The CDR3 loop spans 15 amino acids. CDR1 is SGHNT, CDR2 YYREEE, per germline (reference sequence). With 4 bases removed from V and 1 base from J, the gap between germline ends came to 11 bases. The CDR3 sequence is CASSPVGRNTGELFF. Written as DNA, the CDR3 is TGTGCCAGCAGCCCTGTGGGGCGGAACACCGGGGAGCTGTTTTTT.

The CDR3 here is CAISGMQNQPQHF. CDR3 nucleotide sequence: TGTGCCATCAGTGGAATGCAGAATCAGCCCCAGCATTTT. The V gene is TRBV10-3, the J gene TRBJ1-5; D not resolved. The germline V and J ends were trimmed by 4 bases and 4 bases, with 8 bases remaining between them. The CDR3 contains 13 residues. In germline, CDR1 is ENHRY, CDR2 SYGVKD.

CDR3 protein: CASSPTRGGNQPQHF. CDR3 coding DNA: TGTGCCAGCTCACCAACCAGGGGAGGCAATCAGCCCCAGCATTTT. The V gene is TRBV18, the J gene TRBJ1-5; D may be TRBD1 (6 bases). Trimming removed 2 bases from V and 2 bases from J, with 10 bases in between. The CDR3 contains 15 residues. Germline assignment: CDR1 KGHSH and CDR2 LQKENI.

The chain recombines TRBV12-3 or TRBV12-4 with TRBJ1-3; no definite D call. The CDR3 is made up of 13 amino acids. The V end lost 8 bases, the J end lost 9 bases, and 17 bases lay between the germline ends. CDR3 in amino acids: CASCDAASGTIYF. Here the CDR3 DNA reads TGTGCCAGCTGCGACGCAGCCTCAGGCACCATATATTTT.

This chain links TRBV3-1 (or the pseudogene TRBV3-2) with TRBJ2-3; 7 bases align to TRBD2. There are 16 residues in the CDR3. CDR1 LGHDT and CDR2 YNNKEL come from the germline V gene (reference sequence). Trimming removed 1 base from V and 3 bases from J; junction bases left unmatched: 7. CDR3 region: CASSQGPAGRTDTQYF. The CDR3 region has the DNA TGTGCCAGCAGCCAAGGTCCAGCGGGGAGGACAGATACGCAGTATTTT.

The DNA of the CDR3 is TGTGCCAGCAGCTCGGGTACCGGAACAGGGAACTATGGCTACACCTTC. This codes for CASSSGTGTGNYGYTF. The rearrangement links TRBV7-9 to TRBJ1-2; D might be TRBD1 (6 bases). The V end lost 4 bases, the J end lost 2 bases, and 17 bases lay between the germline ends. The CDR3 has 16 residues. Germline V CDR1 and CDR2: SEHNR, FQNEAQ (reference sequence).

The chain uses TRBV5-1 and TRBJ1-2; tentative D call: TRBD1 (6 bases). The germline CDR1 and CDR2 sequences are SGHRS and YFSETQ. The CDR3 sequence is 15 residues long. V lost 3 bases and J lost 6, with 18 bases in between. The CDR3: CASSWGSTGADGYTF. The CDR3 DNA is TGCGCCAGCAGCTGGGGGTCTACGGGGGCGGATGGCTACACCTTC.

Regarding this clone: One junction end disagrees with the germline gene, perhaps due to a read error. For the CDR3, the DNA is TGCGCCAGCAGCCAAAAACCGGCCCCATTGGTGCGGACAGCCCTGTTT. This codes for CASSQKPAPLVRTALF. This chain joins TRBV4-1 and TRBJ1-1; D possibly corresponds to TRBD1 (6 bases). The CDR3 spans 16 residues. Germline values: CDR1 MGHRA, CDR2 YSYEKL.

The chain employs TRBV27 and TRBJ1-5; D is undetermined. The length of the CDR3 is 12 residues. Trimming took 5 bases from V and 5 from J, leaving 7 bases between them. Germline CDR1 and CDR2: MNHEY and SMNVEV (reference sequence). As DNA, the CDR3 is TGTGCCAGCAGTCCCCCCGATCAGCCCCAGCATTTT. Translation: CASSPPDQPQHF.

The genes are TRBV7-8 and TRBJ1-3, with TRBD1 matching 8 bases. Germline CDR1 is SGHVS and CDR2 is FQNEAQ. V dropped 4 bases and J dropped 3; count of bases not matched to a gene: 5. CDR3 size: 15 residues. CDR3 nucleotide sequence: TGTGCCAGCAGCTCGACAGGGGATGGTGGAAACACCATATATTTT. Encoded protein: CASSSTGDGGNTIYF.

The chain employs TRBV5-1 and TRBJ2-2, with 7 bases matching TRBD1. The CDR3 runs to 15 residues. V lost 2 bases, J lost 6 bases, and 7 bases stayed unmatched. Germline-derived CDR1 and CDR2 are SGHRS and YFSETQ. CDR3 protein: CASSFDRQGAGELFF. CDR3 nucleotide sequence: TGCGCCAGCAGCTTTGATCGGCAGGGGGCCGGGGAGCTGTTTTTT.

The gene calls are TRBV6-2 or TRBV6-3 and TRBJ1-3, with D possibly matching TRBD1 (5 bases). The CDR3 sequence is 13 residues long. V shed 4 bases and J shed 6 bases, with 10 bases lying between them. Germline CDR1 MNHEY, CDR2 SVGEGT. CDR3 region: CASSLLGQNTIYF. CDR3 sequence (DNA): TGTGCCAGCAGTTTACTTGGACAAAACACCATATATTTT.

The chain has TRBV29-1 and TRBJ1-2; weak D call: TRBD1 (6 bases). The length of the CDR3 is 13 residues. Germline V CDR1 and CDR2: SQVTM, ANQGSEA. Between the trimmed V and J ends, which lost 7 bases and 0 bases, there was a span of 12 bases. CDR3 sequence reads: CSASDSSNYGYTF. The CDR3 bases are TGCAGCGCCTCGGACAGTTCTAACTATGGCTACACCTTC.

This chain connects TRBV5-1 to TRBJ1-1; 7 positions match TRBD1. The length of the CDR3 is 15 residues. The junction had 7 bases not matched to a gene; V was cut back by 1 base and J by 4 bases. Looked up from germline, CDR1 is SGHRS and CDR2 is YFSETQ. The chain's CDR3 is CASSLFAGGGTEAFF. The CDR3 DNA sequence: TGCGCCAGCAGCTTGTTCGCAGGGGGTGGCACTGAAGCTTTCTTT.

In DNA form, the CDR3 reads TGTGCCAGCAGCTTAACCGGGCCCCGCTCCTACAATGAGCAGTTCTTC. Translated: CASSLTGPRSYNEQFF. This sequence joins TRBV7-3 and TRBJ2-1; D not certain. The ends were cut back, 0 bases at V and 0 bases at J, with 9 bases in the middle. Germline CDR1 SGHTA, CDR2 FQGTGA. This CDR3 region has 16 residues.

The V and J genes are TRBV4-3 and TRBJ2-7; perhaps D is TRBD1 or TRBD2 (5 bases each). The germline gives CDR1 LGHNA, CDR2 YSLEER. V gave up 0 bases and J gave up 3 bases, with 9 bases separating them. This CDR3 region has 14 residues. The CDR3 region is CASSQDRGDYEQYF. The CDR3 nucleotides are TGCGCCAGCAGCCAAGATCGAGGGGACTACGAGCAGTACTTC.

The chain couples TRBV5-1 to TRBJ2-1; 11 bases are a match to TRBD2. The CDR3 is 17 residues long. The germline V gene encodes CDR1 SGHRS and CDR2 YFSETQ. V was clipped by 5 bases and J by 0 bases; unmatched bases: 7. Here the CDR3 DNA reads TGCGCCAGCAGTCCTACTAGCGGGAGTGGCTCCTACAATGAGCAGTTCTTC. It yields the protein CASSPTSGSGSYNEQFF.

This clone was counted a few times. The chain uses TRBV10-3 and TRBJ2-1; 8 nucleotides align to TRBD2. The germline CDR1 and CDR2 sequences are ENHRY and SYGVKD. This CDR3 is built from 17 residues. V was pared by 4 bases and J by 0 bases, with 8 bases of the junction left unmatched. CDR3 residues: CAISGSGSGPSYNEQFF. For the CDR3, the DNA is TGTGCCATCAGTGGCAGCGGGAGTGGGCCCTCCTACAATGAGCAGTTCTTC.

This clone was counted a single time. The chain is built from TRBV7-2 and TRBJ2-7; D is perhaps TRBD1 (5 bases). Trimming cost V 1 base and J 3 bases, with 10 bases left between them. There are 14 residues in the CDR3. The germline gives CDR1 SGHTA, CDR2 FQGNSA. The CDR3 coding sequence is TGTGCCAGCAGCTTAGTGAGCAGGGACTACGAGCAGTACTTC. Amino acid sequence: CASSLVSRDYEQYF.